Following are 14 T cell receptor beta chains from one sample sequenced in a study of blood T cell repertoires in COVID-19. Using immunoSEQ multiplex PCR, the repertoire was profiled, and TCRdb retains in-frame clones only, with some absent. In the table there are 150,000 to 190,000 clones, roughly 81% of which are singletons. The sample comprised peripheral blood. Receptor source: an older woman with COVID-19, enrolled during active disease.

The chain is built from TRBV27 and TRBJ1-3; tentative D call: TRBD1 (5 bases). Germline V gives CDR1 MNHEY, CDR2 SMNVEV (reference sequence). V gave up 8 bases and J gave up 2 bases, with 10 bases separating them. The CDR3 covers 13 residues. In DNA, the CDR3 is TGTGCCAGCCGTGGAGGGGCTGGAAACACCATATATTTT. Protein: CASRGGAGNTIYF.

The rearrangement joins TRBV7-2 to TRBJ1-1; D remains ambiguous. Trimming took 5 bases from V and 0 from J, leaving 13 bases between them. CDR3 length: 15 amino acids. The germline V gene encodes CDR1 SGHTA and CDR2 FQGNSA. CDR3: CASSVNGNLNTEAFF. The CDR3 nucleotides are TGTGCCAGCAGCGTAAACGGGAACCTGAACACTGAAGCTTTCTTT.

CDR3: CASSPQGGAHYGYTF. CDR3 nucleotide sequence: TGTGCCAGCTCACCACAGGGAGGCGCGCACTATGGCTACACCTTC. This chain links TRBV18 with TRBJ1-2, with unresolved D. The V end was cut by 1 base, the J end by 3 bases, with 12 bases between. The germline CDR1 and CDR2 sequences are KGHSH and LQKENI. The CDR3 sequence is 15 residues long. Full variable domain (remainder filled in from reference TRBV18 and TRBJ1-2): NAGVMQNPRHLVRRRGQEARLRCSPMKGHSHVYWYRQLPEEGLKFMVYLQKENIIDESGMPKERFSAEFPKEGPSILRIQQVVRGDSAAYFCASSPQGGAHYGYTFGSGTRLTVV.

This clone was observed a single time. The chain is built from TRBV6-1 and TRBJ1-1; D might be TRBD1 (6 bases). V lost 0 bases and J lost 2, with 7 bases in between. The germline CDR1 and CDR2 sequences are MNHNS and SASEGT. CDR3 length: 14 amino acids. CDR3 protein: CASSEARGNTEAFF. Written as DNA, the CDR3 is TGTGCCAGCAGTGAAGCCAGGGGCAACACTGAAGCTTTCTTT.

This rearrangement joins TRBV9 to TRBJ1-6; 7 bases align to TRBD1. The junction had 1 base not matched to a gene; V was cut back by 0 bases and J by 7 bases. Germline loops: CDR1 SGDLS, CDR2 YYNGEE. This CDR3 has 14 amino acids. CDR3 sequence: CASSVGQGNSPLHF. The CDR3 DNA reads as TGTGCCAGCAGCGTAGGACAGGGAAATTCACCCCTCCACTTT.

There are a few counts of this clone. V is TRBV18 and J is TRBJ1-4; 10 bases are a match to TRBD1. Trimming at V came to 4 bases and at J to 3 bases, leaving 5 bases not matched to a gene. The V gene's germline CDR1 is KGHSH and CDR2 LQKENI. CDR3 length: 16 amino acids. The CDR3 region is CASSLDRGPANEKLFF. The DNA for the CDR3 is TGTGCCAGCTCACTCGACAGGGGGCCGGCTAATGAAAAACTGTTTTTT. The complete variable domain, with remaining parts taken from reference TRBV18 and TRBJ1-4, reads NAGVMQNPRHLVRRRGQEARLRCSPMKGHSHVYWYRQLPEEGLKFMVYLQKENIIDESGMPKERFSAEFPKEGPSILRIQQVVRGDSAAYFCASSLDRGPANEKLFFGSGTQLSVL.

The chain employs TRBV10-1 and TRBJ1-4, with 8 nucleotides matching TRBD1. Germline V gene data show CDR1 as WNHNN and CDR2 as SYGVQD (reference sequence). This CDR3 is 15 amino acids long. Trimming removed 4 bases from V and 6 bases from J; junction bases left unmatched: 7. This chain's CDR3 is CASSALAGGDEKLFF. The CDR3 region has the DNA TGCGCCAGCAGTGCCTTGGCAGGGGGCGATGAAAAACTGTTTTTT.

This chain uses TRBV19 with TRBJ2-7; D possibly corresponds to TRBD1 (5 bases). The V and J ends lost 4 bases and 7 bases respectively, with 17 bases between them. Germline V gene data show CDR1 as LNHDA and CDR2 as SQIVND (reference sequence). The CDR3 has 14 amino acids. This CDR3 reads CASSTVQGPGEQYF. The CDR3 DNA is TGTGCCAGTAGTACCGTCCAGGGTCCTGGGGAGCAGTACTTC.

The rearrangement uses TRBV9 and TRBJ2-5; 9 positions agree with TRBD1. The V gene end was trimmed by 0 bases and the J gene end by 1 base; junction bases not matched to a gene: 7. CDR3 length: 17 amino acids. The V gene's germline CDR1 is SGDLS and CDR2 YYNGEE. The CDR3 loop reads CASSVVCLGQGQETQYF. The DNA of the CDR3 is TGTGCCAGCAGCGTAGTATGTTTGGGACAGGGCCAAGAGACCCAGTACTTC.

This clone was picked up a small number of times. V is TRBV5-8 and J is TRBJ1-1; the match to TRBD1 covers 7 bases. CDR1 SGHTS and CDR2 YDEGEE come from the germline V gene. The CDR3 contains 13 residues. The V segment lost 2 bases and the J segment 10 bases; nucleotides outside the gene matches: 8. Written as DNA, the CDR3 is TGTGCCAGCAGCTTAAGACAGGGCGGTGGAGCTTTCTTT. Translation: CASSLRQGGGAFF.

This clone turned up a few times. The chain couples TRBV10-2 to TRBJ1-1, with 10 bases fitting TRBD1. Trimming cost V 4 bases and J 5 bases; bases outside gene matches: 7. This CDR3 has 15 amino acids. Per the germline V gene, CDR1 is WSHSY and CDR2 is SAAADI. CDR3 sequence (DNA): TGCGCCAGCAGTGCTCAGACAGGGGGCGAAACTGAAGCTTTCTTT. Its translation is CASSAQTGGETEAFF.

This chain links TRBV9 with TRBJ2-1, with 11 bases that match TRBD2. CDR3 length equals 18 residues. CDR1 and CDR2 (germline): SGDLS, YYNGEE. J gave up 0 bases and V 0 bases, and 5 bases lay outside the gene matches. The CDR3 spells CASSVASGGRSSYNEQFF. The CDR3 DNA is TGTGCCAGCAGCGTAGCTAGCGGGGGGCGGAGCTCCTACAATGAGCAGTTCTTC. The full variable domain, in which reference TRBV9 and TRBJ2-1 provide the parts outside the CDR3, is DSGVTQTPKHLITATGQRVTLRCSPRSGDLSVYWYQQSLDQGLQFLIQYYNGEERAKGNILERFSAQQFPDLHSELNLSSLELGDSALYFCASSVASGGRSSYNEQFFGPGTRLTVL.

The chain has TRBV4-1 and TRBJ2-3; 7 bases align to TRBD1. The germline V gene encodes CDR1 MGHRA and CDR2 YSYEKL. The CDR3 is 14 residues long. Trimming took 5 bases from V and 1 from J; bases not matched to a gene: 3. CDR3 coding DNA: TGCGCCAGCAGCTACGACAGGGGCACAGATACGCAGTATTTT. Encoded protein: CASSYDRGTDTQYF.

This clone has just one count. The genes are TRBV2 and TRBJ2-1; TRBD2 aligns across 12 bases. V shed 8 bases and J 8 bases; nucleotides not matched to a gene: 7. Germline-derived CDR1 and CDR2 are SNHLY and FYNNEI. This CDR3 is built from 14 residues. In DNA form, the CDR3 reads TGTGCCAGCGTACGGACTAGCGGGACCTATGAGCAGTTCTTC. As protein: CASVRTSGTYEQFF.